This T cell receptor beta chain derives from a study of monozygotic twins with inflammatory bowel disease. With regard to this clonotype: The antigen is undetermined.

Researchers used approximately 3.5 ug of total RNA for each TCR library. TCRdb reanalyzed the 5' RACE reads and collapses them to one entry per CDR3 protein, without DNA. The data include about 450,000 distinct CDR3 sequences; the top ten clones carry roughly 2.3%. The study, taken as a whole, reports: The analysis failed to separate different T cell subtypes.

The CDR3 covers 14 residues. Germline lookup yields CDR1 SNHLY and CDR2 FYNNEI. This TCR was sampled from a human donor with ulcerative colitis or Crohn's disease, or a healthy co-twin of an affected twin (not recorded which). Source material: blood. The chain recombines TRBV2 with TRBJ1-1; TCRdb names TRBD1, which stays unverified in the absence of DNA. The CDR3 loop reads CASSRDRGQWKAFF.